These 24 T cell receptor beta chains were sequenced from one sample in a study of T cells in localized non-small cell lung cancer. Repertoires were generated with immunoSEQ multiplex PCR, while TCRdb's copy carries only in-frame clones and drops some. The sample lists tens of thousands of clones; more than 70% were seen once. This specimen was peripheral blood, taken before any cancer treatment. The receptor set was obtained from a female donor over 55 with stage I lung adenocarcinoma.

The rearrangement uses TRBV19 and TRBJ2-3; D not certain. Germline CDR1 and CDR2: LNHDA and SQIVND (reference sequence). CDR3 length: 15 amino acids. V lost 5 bases, J lost 4 bases, and 16 bases lay in between. CDR3 in DNA: TGTGCCAGTAGTCCGTGGGCCTCCCCCGCAGATACGCAGTATTTT. Its protein is CASSPWASPADTQYF.

This chain links TRBV7-6 with TRBJ2-7; 7 bases line up with TRBD1. V shed 1 base, J shed 5 bases, and the junction held 5 bases outside the gene matches. CDR3 length equals 14 residues. Germline loops: CDR1 SGHVS, CDR2 FNYEAQ. In nucleotides, the CDR3 is TGTGCCAGCAGCTTAGGACAGGGTTTCGACGAGCAGTACTTC. This gives the protein CASSLGQGFDEQYF.

The chain's CDR3 is CANRGVNTEAFF. The CDR3 DNA follows: TGTGCCAACAGGGGGGTGAACACTGAAGCTTTCTTT. V usage is TRBV28 and J usage is TRBJ1-1, with 8 bases that match TRBD1. Germline V gene sequence: CDR1 MDHEN, CDR2 SYDVKM. The CDR3 contains 12 residues. Trimming cost V 10 bases and J 0 bases; bases outside gene matches: 1. Drawing the rest from reference TRBV28 and TRBJ1-1, the complete variable domain is DVKVTQSSRYLVKRTGEKVFLECVQDMDHENMFWYRQDPGLGLRLIYFSYDVKMKEKGDIPEGYSVSREKKERFSLILESASTNQTSMYLCANRGVNTEAFFGQGTRLTVV.

A word on this clone: In the same sample, other DNA sequences code for this CDR3. This chain uses TRBV5-6 with TRBJ1-1; a weak D match, TRBD1 (5 bases). This CDR3 has 13 amino acids. V was shortened by 2 bases and J by 4 bases, with 9 bases between the two germline ends. The germline V gene encodes CDR1 SGHDT and CDR2 YYEEEE. In nucleotides, the CDR3 is TGTGCCAGCAGCTTCGGGGGGACCACTGAAGCTTTCTTT. This translates into CASSFGGTTEAFF. The variable domain in full, with the rest retrieved from reference TRBV5-6 and TRBJ1-1, is DAGVTQSPTHLIKTRGQQVTLRCSPKSGHDTVSWYQQALGQGPQFIFQYYEEEERQRGNFPDRFSGHQFPNYSSELNVNALLLGDSALYLCASSFGGTTEAFFGQGTRLTVV.

The rearrangement uses TRBV7-2 and TRBJ2-1; 9 bases line up with TRBD2. Per the germline V gene, CDR1 is SGHTA and CDR2 is FQGNSA. The CDR3 has 18 amino acids. J gave up 9 bases and V 5 bases, and 20 bases lay outside the gene matches. CDR3 DNA sequence: TGTGCCAGCAGCCGAGGCGGAGCTAGCGGGATAAGGATTCGTGAGCAGTTCTTC. This encodes CASSRGGASGIRIREQFF.

The gene calls are TRBV5-1 and TRBJ2-5, with 7 bases aligning to TRBD2. CDR3 length: 16 residues. The V segment lost 1 base and the J segment 9 bases; nucleotides outside the gene matches: 15. Germline CDR1 and CDR2: SGHRS and YFSETQ. CDR3 in DNA: TGCGCCAGCAGCTTGTTTGGGGGGGACGCATACGGGTCCCAGTACTTC. It is translated as CASSLFGGDAYGSQYF. The full variable domain, in which reference TRBV5-1 and TRBJ2-5 provide the parts outside the CDR3, is KAGVTQTPRYLIKTRGQQVTLSCSPISGHRSVSWYQQTPGQGLQFLFEYFSETQRNKGNFPGRFSGRQFSNSRSEMNVSTLELGDSALYLCASSLFGGDAYGSQYFGPGTRLLVL.

This clone was seen a single time. This chain joins TRBV19 and TRBJ1-4; maybe TRBD1 (6 bases). The CDR3 runs to 13 residues. Germline assignment: CDR1 LNHDA and CDR2 SQIVND (reference sequence). The V end was cut by 5 bases, the J end by 8 bases, with 12 bases between. The CDR3 loop is CASSWQGSEKLFF. CDR3 sequence (DNA): TGTGCCAGTAGTTGGCAGGGGAGCGAAAAACTGTTTTTT. Combining the CDR3 with reference TRBV19 and TRBJ1-4 gives the whole variable domain DGGITQSPKYLFRKEGQNVTLSCEQNLNHDAMYWYRQDPGQGLRLIYYSQIVNDFQKGDIAEGYSVSREKKESFPLTVTSAQKNPTAFYLCASSWQGSEKLFFGSGTQLSVL.

The gene calls are TRBV18 and TRBJ1-1; 10 bases fit TRBD1. J lost 1 base, V lost 6 bases, and 14 bases had no gene match. This CDR3 is 18 amino acids long. CDR1 is KGHSH, CDR2 LQKENI, per germline. DNA of the CDR3: TGTGCCAGCTCCCTACGACCCAGGACAGGGGGTCAGAACACTGAAGCTTTCTTT. Its translation is CASSLRPRTGGQNTEAFF. Variable domain in full (rest from reference TRBV18 and TRBJ1-1): NAGVMQNPRHLVRRRGQEARLRCSPMKGHSHVYWYRQLPEEGLKFMVYLQKENIIDESGMPKERFSAEFPKEGPSILRIQQVVRGDSAAYFCASSLRPRTGGQNTEAFFGQGTRLTVV.

This clone was counted only a few times. The rearrangement links TRBV6-5 to TRBJ2-2; 9 nucleotides match TRBD1. The trim removed 7 bases at V and 6 bases at J, leaving 6 bases unmatched. CDR3 length: 14 residues. Per the germline V gene, CDR1 is MNHEY and CDR2 is SVGAGI. CDR3 DNA sequence: TGTGCCAGCAAAAAAACAGGGGGCTCCGGGGAGCTGTTTTTT. It is translated as CASKKTGGSGELFF.

This chain connects TRBV19 to TRBJ2-7, with 7 bases matching TRBD1. This CDR3 region has 18 residues. Germline V gene data show CDR1 as LNHDA and CDR2 as SQIVND (reference sequence). The ends lost 0 bases at V and 3 bases at J; junction bases unmatched: 14. CDR3 sequence (DNA): TGTGCCAGTAGTATAGAGGCACAGGGGCCCGGCCGCCTCTACGAGCAGTACTTC. This translates into CASSIEAQGPGRLYEQYF.

This chain joins TRBV19 and TRBJ2-3; D tentatively reads TRBD1 or TRBD2 (5 bases each). Between the trimmed V and J ends, which lost 7 bases and 0 bases, there was a span of 11 bases. Germline V gene lookup returns CDR1 LNHDA and CDR2 SQIVND (reference sequence). The CDR3 sequence is 14 residues long. The CDR3 DNA is TGTGCCAGTAAGTGGGACGGGAGCACAGATACGCAGTATTTT. It specifies CASKWDGSTDTQYF.

The chain has TRBV30 and TRBJ2-5; no clear D. From germline, CDR1 is GTSNPN and CDR2 SVGIG (reference sequence). The CDR3 totals 13 residues. The V end was cut by 3 bases, the J end by 0 bases, with 8 bases between. CDR3: CAWRPSDQETQYF. The CDR3 DNA follows: TGTGCCTGGAGACCCTCGGACCAAGAGACCCAGTACTTC.

This rearrangement joins TRBV4-3 to TRBJ2-7, with 9 nucleotides matching TRBD2. J was trimmed by 2 bases and V by 3 bases; bases with no gene match: 8. Germline V gene lookup returns CDR1 LGHNA and CDR2 YSLEER. This CDR3 comprises 16 residues. Here the CDR3 reads CASSQALEREAYEQYF. The CDR3 DNA is TGCGCCAGCAGCCAGGCTTTAGAGCGGGAGGCCTACGAGCAGTACTTC.

The chain carries TRBV5-5 and TRBJ2-5, with TRBD2 as a possible D gene (6 bases). Germline V gives CDR1 SGHKS, CDR2 YYEKEE (reference sequence). V was shortened by 7 bases and J by 5 bases, with 15 bases between the two germline ends. There are 13 residues in the CDR3. The CDR3 sequence: CASGGVGSETQYF. CDR3 sequence (DNA): TGTGCCAGCGGAGGGGTGGGGTCGGAGACCCAGTACTTC.

Only a few counts were recorded for this clone. The rearrangement links TRBV6-1 to TRBJ1-1, with D hard to call. The germline V gene has CDR1 MNHNS and CDR2 SASEGT. V shed 0 bases and J shed 1 base, with 6 bases lying between them. The CDR3 loop spans 14 amino acids. The CDR3 loop reads CASSEARGNTEAFF. CDR3 DNA: TGTGCCAGCAGTGAAGCGCGAGGGAACACTGAAGCTTTCTTT.

The V call is TRBV7-2, the J call TRBJ2-1, with 12 positions matching TRBD2. The germline V gene encodes CDR1 SGHTA and CDR2 FQGNSA. Germline trimming cut 5 bases from V and 6 bases from J; bases unmatched to any gene: 8. This CDR3 spans 16 amino acids. CDR3 nucleotides: TGTGCCAGCAGCGTACTCCTAGCGGGAGGGCCCAATGAGCAGTTCTTC. Its translation is CASSVLLAGGPNEQFF.

This chain uses TRBV18 with TRBJ1-2; D not resolved. Per the germline V gene, CDR1 is KGHSH and CDR2 is LQKENI. The germline V and J ends were trimmed by 2 bases and 3 bases, with 7 bases remaining between them. The CDR3 totals 13 residues. The CDR3 loop is CASSPEKYYGYTF. The CDR3 DNA follows: TGTGCCAGCTCACCAGAAAAGTACTATGGCTACACCTTC.

The chain carries TRBV25-1 and TRBJ1-4; no clear D. The CDR3 length is 14 residues. CDR1 and CDR2 from the germline V gene are MGHDK and SYGVNS. Trimming shortened V by 3 bases and J by 5 bases, and 10 bases separated the two germline ends. The CDR3 nucleotides are TGTGCCAGCAGTGAGATGTATAGAAATGAAAAACTGTTTTTT. Translation: CASSEMYRNEKLFF.

J is TRBJ2-7 and V is TRBV5-1, with TRBD2 identical over 8 bases. The germline gives CDR1 SGHRS, CDR2 YFSETQ. This CDR3 has 18 residues. Germline trimming cut 0 bases from V and 0 bases from J; bases unmatched to any gene: 11. DNA for the CDR3: TGCGCCAGCAGCTTGGGGCCACCGGGGGGGGCGAGCTCCTACGAGCAGTACTTC. This translates into CASSLGPPGGASSYEQYF. The full variable domain, in which reference TRBV5-1 and TRBJ2-7 provide the parts outside the CDR3, is KAGVTQTPRYLIKTRGQQVTLSCSPISGHRSVSWYQQTPGQGLQFLFEYFSETQRNKGNFPGRFSGRQFSNSRSEMNVSTLELGDSALYLCASSLGPPGGASSYEQYFGPGTRLTVT.

V is TRBV19 and J is TRBJ1-6, with TRBD1 identical over 9 bases. This CDR3 spans 17 amino acids. V dropped 3 bases and J dropped 7; count of bases not matched to a gene: 10. Germline V CDR1 and CDR2: LNHDA, SQIVND (reference sequence). The CDR3 nucleotides are TGTGCCAGTAGTATTGAGGGACAGGGAATCGGAAATTCACCCCTCCACTTT. Translating gives CASSIEGQGIGNSPLHF.

The sample holds one count of this clone. This sequence joins TRBV7-6 and TRBJ2-1, with D perhaps TRBD1 (6 bases). Germline V gene data show CDR1 as SGHVS and CDR2 as FNYEAQ. V was trimmed by 2 bases and J by 2 bases, leaving 16 bases between them. The CDR3 loop spans 17 amino acids. The CDR3 DNA reads TGTGCCAGCAGCTTAAAGGGGGTTGGGGGTACCTACAATGAGCAGTTCTTC. Its translation is CASSLKGVGGTYNEQFF.

This chain joins TRBV5-8 and TRBJ2-1; D perhaps matches TRBD2 (5 bases). V was shortened by 7 bases and J by 2 bases, with 7 bases between the two germline ends. There are 12 residues in the CDR3. The germline CDR1 and CDR2 sequences are SGHTS and YDEGEE. For the CDR3, the DNA is TGTGCCAGCCCCGGGGCCTACAATGAGCAGTTCTTC. Amino acids: CASPGAYNEQFF.

This chain uses TRBV7-8 with TRBJ1-3, with 9 bases matching TRBD1. This CDR3 is 18 amino acids long. Losses at the gene ends were 5 bases for V and 3 bases for J; bases not matched to a gene: 14. Germline-derived CDR1 and CDR2 are SGHVS and FQNEAQ. The CDR3 bases are TGTGCCAGCAGCGTTACGGCAGCGACAGGGGGAAGTGGAAACACCATATATTTT. Translation gives CASSVTAATGGSGNTIYF.

The chain employs TRBV4-2 and TRBJ2-6; 7 nucleotides match TRBD1. The V segment lost 0 bases and the J segment 1 base; nucleotides outside the gene matches: 9. CDR3 length: 19 residues. Germline V gives CDR1 LGHNA, CDR2 YNFKEQ. The CDR3 protein is CASSQDSWTGPSGANVLTF. CDR3 DNA: TGTGCCAGCAGCCAAGATTCGTGGACAGGACCTTCTGGGGCCAACGTCCTGACTTTC.